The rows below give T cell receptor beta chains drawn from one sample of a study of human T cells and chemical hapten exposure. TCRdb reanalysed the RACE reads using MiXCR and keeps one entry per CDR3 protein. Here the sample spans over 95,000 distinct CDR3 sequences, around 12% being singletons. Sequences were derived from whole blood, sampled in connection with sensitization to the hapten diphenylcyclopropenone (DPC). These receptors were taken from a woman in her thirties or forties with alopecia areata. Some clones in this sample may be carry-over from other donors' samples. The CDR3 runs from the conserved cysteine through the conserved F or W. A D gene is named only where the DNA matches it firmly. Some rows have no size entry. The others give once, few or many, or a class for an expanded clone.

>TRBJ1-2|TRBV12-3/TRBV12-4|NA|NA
CASSWDRSYGYTF
TGTGCCAGCAGTTGGGACCGTAGCTATGGCTACACCTTC
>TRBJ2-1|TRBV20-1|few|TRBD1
CSAAGTGDQNEQFF
TGCAGTGCTGCCGGGACAGGGGACCAAAATGAGCAGTTCTTC
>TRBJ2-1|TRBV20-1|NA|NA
CSARVPLGDEQFF
TGCAGTGCTAGAGTACCATTAGGGGATGAGCAGTTCTTC
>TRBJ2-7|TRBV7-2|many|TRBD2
CASSLRYSGGEQYF
TGTGCCAGCAGCTTAAGGTATAGCGGGGGCGAGCAGTACTTC
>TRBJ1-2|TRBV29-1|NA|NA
CSADSPYNYGYTF
TGCAGCGCGGACAGTCCCTACAACTATGGCTACACCTTC
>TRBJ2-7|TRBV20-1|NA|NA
CSANSGDTITYEQYF
TGCAGTGCAAACTCAGGGGACACTATAACCTACGAGCAGTACTTC
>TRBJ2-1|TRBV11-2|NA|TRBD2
CASSQLAGGPDEQFF
TGTGCCAGCAGCCAACTAGCGGGAGGGCCGGATGAGCAGTTCTTC
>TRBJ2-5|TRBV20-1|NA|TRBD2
CSAAPSGEQETQYF
TGCAGTGCCGCCCCTAGCGGGGAACAAGAGACCCAGTACTTC
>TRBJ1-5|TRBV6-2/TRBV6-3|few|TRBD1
CASSFRQGAGGQPQHF
TGTGCCAGCAGTTTTCGACAGGGGGCCGGGGGTCAGCCCCAGCATTTT
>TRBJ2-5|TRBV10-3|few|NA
CAISEGLQETQYF
TGTGCCATCAGTGAGGGACTCCAAGAGACCCAGTACTTC
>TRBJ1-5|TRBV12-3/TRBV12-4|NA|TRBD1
CASSETGGGQQPQHF
TGTGCCAGCAGCGAAACAGGGGGCGGACAACAGCCCCAGCATTTT
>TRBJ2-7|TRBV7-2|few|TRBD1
CASSLIPTGTYEQYF
TGTGCCAGCAGCCTTATCCCGACAGGGACCTACGAGCAGTACTTC
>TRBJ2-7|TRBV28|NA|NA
CASSLTPRELEQYF
TGTGCCAGCAGTCTTACCCCCCGGGAGCTTGAGCAGTACTTC
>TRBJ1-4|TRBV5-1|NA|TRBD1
CASKKGAQTNEKLFF
TGCGCCAGCAAAAAGGGGGCGCAAACTAATGAAAAACTGTTTTTT
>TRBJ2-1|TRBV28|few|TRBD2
CASSPWTSRSYNEQFF
TGTGCCAGCAGTCCCTGGACTAGCAGATCATACAATGAGCAGTTCTTC
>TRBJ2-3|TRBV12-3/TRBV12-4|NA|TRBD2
CASSFGLAEADTQYF
TGTGCCAGCAGTTTTGGGCTAGCGGAGGCAGATACGCAGTATTTT
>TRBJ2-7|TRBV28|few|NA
CASSIDRHPYEQYF
TGTGCCAGCAGCATTGACAGACACCCCTACGAGCAGTACTTC
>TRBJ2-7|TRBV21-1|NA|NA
CASSNDRVHEQYF
TGTGCCAGCAGCAATGACAGGGTCCACGAGCAGTACTTC
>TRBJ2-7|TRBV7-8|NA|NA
CASSLVRSYEQYF
TGTGCCAGCAGCTTAGTCAGGAGCTACGAGCAGTACTTC
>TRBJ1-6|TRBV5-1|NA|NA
CASRENSPLHF
TGCGCCAGCAGGGAGAATTCACCCCTCCACTTT
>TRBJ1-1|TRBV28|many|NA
CASSPPNTEAFF
TGTGCCAGCAGCCCGCCGAACACTGAAGCTTTCTTT
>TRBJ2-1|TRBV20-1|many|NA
CSARTGAGAYNEQFF
TGCAGTGCTAGGACGGGGGCGGGCGCCTACAATGAGCAGTTCTTC
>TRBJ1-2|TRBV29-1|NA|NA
CSVITSNYGYTF
TGCAGCGTTATTACATCTAACTATGGCTACACCTTC
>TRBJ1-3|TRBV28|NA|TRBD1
CASSPRGGYGNTIYF
TGTGCCAGCAGCCCCAGGGGGGGGTATGGAAACACCATATATTTT
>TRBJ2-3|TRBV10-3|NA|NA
CAIEGGNRDTQYF
TGTGCCATCGAAGGCGGGAACAGAGATACGCAGTATTTT
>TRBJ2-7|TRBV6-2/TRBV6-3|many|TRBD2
CASSKSTSGRFEAYEQYF
TGTGCCAGCAGTAAGTCGACTAGCGGGAGGTTTGAAGCCTACGAGCAGTACTTC
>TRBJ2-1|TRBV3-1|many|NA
CASSLFTQEQFF
TGTGCCAGCAGCCTATTCACGCAGGAGCAGTTCTTC
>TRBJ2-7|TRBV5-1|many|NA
CASSSGPSGSYEQYF
TGCGCCAGCAGCTCCGGACCGTCGGGCTCCTACGAGCAGTACTTC
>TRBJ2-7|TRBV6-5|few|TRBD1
CASSRDRSSYEQYF
TGTGCCAGCAGCCGGGACAGGTCCTCCTACGAGCAGTACTTC
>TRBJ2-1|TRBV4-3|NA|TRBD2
CASSQVVGGTYNEQFF
TGCGCCAGCAGCCAAGTAGTGGGAGGGACCTACAATGAGCAGTTCTTC
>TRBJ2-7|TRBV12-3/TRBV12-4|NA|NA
CASSWDNYEQYF
TGTGCCAGCAGTTGGGACAACTACGAGCAGTACTTC
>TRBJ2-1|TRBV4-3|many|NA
CASSQDGPASQFF
TGCGCCAGCAGCCAAGATGGGCCAGCAAGTCAGTTCTTC
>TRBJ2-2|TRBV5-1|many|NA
CASSLVAESTGELFF
TGCGCCAGCAGCTTGGTTGCGGAGAGTACCGGGGAGCTGTTTTTT
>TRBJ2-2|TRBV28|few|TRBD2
CASSSSPAGVFTGELFF
TGTGCCAGCAGTTCCTCCCCAGCGGGAGTTTTCACCGGGGAGCTGTTTTTT
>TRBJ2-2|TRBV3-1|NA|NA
CASSQGRKRTGELFF
TGTGCCAGCAGCCAAGGAAGGAAACGCACCGGGGAGCTGTTTTTT
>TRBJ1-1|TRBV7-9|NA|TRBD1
CASSPAGQFNTEAFF
TGTGCCAGCAGCCCTGCGGGACAGTTTAACACTGAAGCTTTCTTT
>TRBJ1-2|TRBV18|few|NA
CASSPSGPYTF
TGTGCCAGCTCACCATCGGGGCCCTACACCTTC
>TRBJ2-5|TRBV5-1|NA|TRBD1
CASSRGQGGSETQYF
TGCGCCAGCAGCCGCGGACAGGGAGGATCGGAGACCCAGTACTTC
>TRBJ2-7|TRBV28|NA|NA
CASSTGSYEQYF
TGTGCCAGCAGTACAGGTTCCTACGAGCAGTACTTC
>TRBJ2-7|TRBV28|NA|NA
CASQGSYEQYF
TGTGCCAGCCAGGGCTCCTACGAGCAGTACTTC
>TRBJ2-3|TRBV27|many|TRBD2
CASSTMSGRRADTQYF
TGTGCCAGCAGTACTATGAGCGGGAGGAGGGCAGATACGCAGTATTTT
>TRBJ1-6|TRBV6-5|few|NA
CASSYRDRPQSLHF
TGTGCCAGCAGTTACCGGGACCGTCCCCAATCCCTCCACTTT
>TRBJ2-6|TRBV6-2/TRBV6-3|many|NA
CASSSTGFSGANVLTF
TGTGCCAGCAGTTCAACAGGGTTCTCCGGGGCCAACGTCCTGACTTTC
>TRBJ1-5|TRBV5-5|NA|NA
CASSLVPGEYSQPQHF
TGTGCCAGCAGCTTGGTCCCAGGGGAGTATAGTCAGCCCCAGCATTTT
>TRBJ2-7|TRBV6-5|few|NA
CASSYSPDRSWEQYF
TGTGCCAGCAGTTACTCGCCTGACAGGTCCTGGGAGCAGTACTTC
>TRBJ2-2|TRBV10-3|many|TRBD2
CAIISGLAGVTGELFF
TGTGCCATCATATCTGGACTAGCGGGAGTAACCGGGGAGCTGTTTTTT